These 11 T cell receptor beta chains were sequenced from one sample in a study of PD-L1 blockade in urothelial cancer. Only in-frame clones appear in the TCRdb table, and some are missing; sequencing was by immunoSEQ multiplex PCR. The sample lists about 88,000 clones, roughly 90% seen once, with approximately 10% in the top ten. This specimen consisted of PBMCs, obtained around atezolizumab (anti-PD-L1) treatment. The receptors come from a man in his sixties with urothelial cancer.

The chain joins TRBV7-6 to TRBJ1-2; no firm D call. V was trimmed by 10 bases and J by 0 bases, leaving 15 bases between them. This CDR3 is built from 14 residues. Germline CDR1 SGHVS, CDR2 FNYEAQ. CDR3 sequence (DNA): TGTGCCATCCAGAGGTGGCAGACTAACTATGGCTACACCTTC. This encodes CAIQRWQTNYGYTF.

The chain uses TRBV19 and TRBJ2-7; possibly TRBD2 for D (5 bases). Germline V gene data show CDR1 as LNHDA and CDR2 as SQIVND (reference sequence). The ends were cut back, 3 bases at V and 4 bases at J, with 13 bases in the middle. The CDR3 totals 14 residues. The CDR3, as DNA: TGTGCCAGTAGTATCGGGATACGGGTATACGAGCAGTACTTC. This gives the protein CASSIGIRVYEQYF.

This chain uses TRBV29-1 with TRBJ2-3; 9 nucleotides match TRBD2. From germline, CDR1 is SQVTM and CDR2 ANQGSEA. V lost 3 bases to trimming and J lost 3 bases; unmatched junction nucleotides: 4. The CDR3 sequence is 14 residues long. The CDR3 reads CSVEASGGTDTQYF. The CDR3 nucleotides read TGCAGCGTTGAGGCCAGCGGGGGGACAGATACGCAGTATTTT.

DNA of the CDR3: TGTGCCAGTAGTATCGGTGTATGGGGGGGCGCTGAAGCTTTCTTT. Translated, it gives CASSIGVWGGAEAFF. The chain uses TRBV19 and TRBJ1-1, with D possibly being TRBD1 (6 bases). CDR3 size: 15 residues. Germline loops: CDR1 LNHDA, CDR2 SQIVND (reference sequence). The V and J ends lost 3 bases and 6 bases respectively, with 17 bases between them.

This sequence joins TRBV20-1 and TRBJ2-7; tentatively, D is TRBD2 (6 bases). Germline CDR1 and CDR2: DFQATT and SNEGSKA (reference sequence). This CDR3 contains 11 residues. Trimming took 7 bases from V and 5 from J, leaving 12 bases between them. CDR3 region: CSGRELNEQYF. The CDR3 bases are TGCAGTGGACGGGAGTTGAACGAGCAGTACTTC.

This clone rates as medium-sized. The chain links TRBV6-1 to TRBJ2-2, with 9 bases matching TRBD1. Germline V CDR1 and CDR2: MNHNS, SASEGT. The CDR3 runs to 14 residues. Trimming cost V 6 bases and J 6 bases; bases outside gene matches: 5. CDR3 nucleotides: TGTGCCAGCAGAAGACAGGGGGTGGCCGGGGAGCTGTTTTTT. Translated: CASRRQGVAGELFF.

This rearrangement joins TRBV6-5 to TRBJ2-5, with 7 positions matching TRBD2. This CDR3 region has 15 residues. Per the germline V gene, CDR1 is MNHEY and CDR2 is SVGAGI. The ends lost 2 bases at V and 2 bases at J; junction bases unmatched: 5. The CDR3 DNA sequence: TGTGCCAGCAGTTACGGAGCGGGGAATCAAGAGACCCAGTACTTC. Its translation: CASSYGAGNQETQYF.

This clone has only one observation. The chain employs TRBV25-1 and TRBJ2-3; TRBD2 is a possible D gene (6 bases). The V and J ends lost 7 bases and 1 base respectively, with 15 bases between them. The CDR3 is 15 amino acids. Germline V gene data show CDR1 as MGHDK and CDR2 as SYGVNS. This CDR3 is CASIPNTGGTDTQYF. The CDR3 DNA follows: TGTGCCAGCATCCCAAATACGGGGGGCACAGATACGCAGTATTTT.

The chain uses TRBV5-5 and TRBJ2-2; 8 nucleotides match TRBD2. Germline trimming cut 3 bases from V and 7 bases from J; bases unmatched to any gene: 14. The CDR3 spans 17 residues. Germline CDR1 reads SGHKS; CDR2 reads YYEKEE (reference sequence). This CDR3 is CASSWGIPAGGDGELFF. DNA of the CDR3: TGTGCCAGCAGCTGGGGAATTCCTGCGGGAGGCGACGGGGAGCTGTTTTTT.

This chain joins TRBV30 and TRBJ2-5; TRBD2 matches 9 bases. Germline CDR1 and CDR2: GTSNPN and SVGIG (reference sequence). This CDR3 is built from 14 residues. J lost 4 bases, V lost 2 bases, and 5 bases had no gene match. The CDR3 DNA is TGTGCCTGGAGTAGGGTAGCGGGGGTAGAGACCCAGTACTTC. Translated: CAWSRVAGVETQYF.

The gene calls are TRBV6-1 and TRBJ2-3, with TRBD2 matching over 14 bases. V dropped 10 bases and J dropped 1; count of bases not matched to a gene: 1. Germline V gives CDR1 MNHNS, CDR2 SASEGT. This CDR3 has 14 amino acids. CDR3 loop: CAMGLAGGTDTQYF. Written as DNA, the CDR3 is TGTGCCATGGGACTAGCGGGGGGCACAGATACGCAGTATTTT.